A selection of T cell receptor beta chains follows, all from one sample in a study of T cell responses to AZD1222 COVID-19 vaccine. Repertoires were generated with immunoSEQ multiplex PCR, while TCRdb's copy carries only in-frame clones and drops some. The table records some 110,000 clones, roughly 93% of them present only once. Sequencing used peripheral blood, obtained on day 0 of AZD1222 vaccination. These receptors all come from an adult in good health. The CDR3 runs from the conserved cysteine through the conserved F or W. A D gene is named only where the DNA matches it firmly. A row's size may be missing; if present it is once, few, many or a size class.

>TRBJ2-7|NA|14|TRBV5-6|NA
TGTGCCAGCAGGCTGGGCGGCACCAACTACGAGCAGTACTTC
CASRLGGTNYEQYF
>TRBJ1-2|NA|12|TRBV7-8|NA
TGTGCCAGCAGCTTAGATTTTCTGGGGTACACCTTC
CASSLDFLGYTF
>TRBJ2-5|NA|13|TRBV9|NA
TGTGCCAGCAGCGTTGGAGGGGAAGAGACCCAGTACTTC
CASSVGGEETQYF
>TRBJ2-7|TRBD2|16|TRBV19|NA
TGTGCCAGTAGTATAGATCTTCGACTAGCGGCTTACGAGCAGTACTTC
CASSIDLRLAAYEQYF
>TRBJ1-1|TRBD1|13|TRBV12-3/TRBV12-4|NA
TGTGCCAGCAGTTTAGCTCAGGGGGCTGAAGCTTTCTTT
CASSLAQGAEAFF
>TRBJ1-2|TRBD1|14|TRBV27|NA
TGTGCCAGCAGCCGATCGGGACAGACCTATGGCTACACCTTC
CASSRSGQTYGYTF
>TRBJ1-5|NA|14|TRBV24-1|NA
TGTGCCACCAGTGACGGCTACGGCTATCAGCCCCAGCATTTT
CATSDGYGYQPQHF
>TRBJ1-4|NA|12|TRBV12-3/TRBV12-4|once
TGTGCCAGCAGTTTAGAGGGGTACAAACTGTTTTTT
CASSLEGYKLFF
>TRBJ1-4|NA|12|TRBV12-3/TRBV12-4|NA
TGTGCCAGCAGTTTATCAGGGGAAAAACTGTTTTTT
CASSLSGEKLFF
>TRBJ2-5|NA|12|TRBV11-3|NA
TGTGCCAGCAGCCTCCCGGGGGAGACCCAGTACTTC
CASSLPGETQYF
>TRBJ1-2|NA|15|TRBV10-3|NA
TGTGCCATCAGCTTAACCACCGCAGGGGAAGTCGGCTACACCTTC
CAISLTTAGEVGYTF
>TRBJ1-4|TRBD1|14|TRBV5-1|NA
TGCGCCAGCAGCTTAGGGACAGCTAATGAAAAACTGTTTTTT
CASSLGTANEKLFF
>TRBJ1-2|TRBD1|14|TRBV12-5|NA
TGTGCTAGTGGTTTGGAGGTAGACAGGGGCGGCTACACCTTC
CASGLEVDRGGYTF
>TRBJ1-3|NA|18|TRBV5-1|NA
TGCGCCAGCAGGTCTTCTGGGGGCTACGGGAGCTCTGGAAACACCATATATTTT
CASRSSGGYGSSGNTIYF
>TRBJ2-1|NA|14|TRBV27|once
TGTGCCAGCAGAGGACCCGGTCGGGGCAATGAGCAGTTCTTC
CASRGPGRGNEQFF
>TRBJ2-5|TRBD2|12|TRBV28|NA
TGTGCCAGCTTTAGCGGGCAAGAGACCCAGTACTTC
CASFSGQETQYF
>TRBJ1-5|NA|15|TRBV7-9|NA
TGTGCCAGCAGCTTAGGGGGGGATAGCAATCAGCCCCAGCATTTT
CASSLGGDSNQPQHF
>TRBJ1-2|TRBD1|15|TRBV10-3|NA
TGTGCCATCAGTCCTAAAGGGACAGGGGTCGATGGCTACACCTTC
CAISPKGTGVDGYTF
>TRBJ2-1|NA|13|TRBV27|few
TGTGCCAGCAGTCCCATAGCTAGGGGTGAGCAGTTCTTC
CASSPIARGEQFF
>TRBJ2-5|TRBD1|17|TRBV5-1|NA
TGCGCCAGCAGCTTGGCCCGGACAGGGAATGCTCAAGAGACCCAGTACTTC
CASSLARTGNAQETQYF
>TRBJ1-2|NA|13|TRBV24-1|NA
TGTGCCACCTCGCAAGGTCTGTTCTATGGCTACACCTTC
CATSQGLFYGYTF
>TRBJ1-2|TRBD1|15|TRBV6-5|NA
TGTGCCAGCAGTTTTAGGGGACAGGGTGGCTATGGCTACACCTTC
CASSFRGQGGYGYTF
>TRBJ1-4|NA|15|TRBV12-5|few
TGTGCTAGTGGTTTGGGAGGCCAATTGAATGAAAAACTGTTTTTT
CASGLGGQLNEKLFF
>TRBJ1-1|NA|12|TRBV29-1|NA
TGCAGCGTCAAGGGGGGGAACACTGAAGCTTTCTTT
CSVKGGNTEAFF
>TRBJ2-1|NA|14|TRBV3-1/TRBV3-2|once
TGTGCCAGCAGCCCCGTTACAAAAGGCAATGAGCAGTTCTTC
CASSPVTKGNEQFF